The 19 T cell receptor beta chains below were found in one sample sequenced in a study of T-cell reconstitution after alpha-beta-depleted transplantation in children. Unique molecular identifiers were used in preparing the TCRbeta library. TCRdb independently ran MiXCR on the PCR reads; one entry per CDR3 protein. The sample lists about 510,000 distinct CDR3 sequences; about an eighth were seen once. The material was PBMCs, mostly from graft donor cells, obtained 180 days after TCRalphabeta/CD19-depleted stem cell transplant. The receptors here all came from a female patient aged 2-9 years who had a stem cell transplant for aplastic anemia, so the T cells may come from the graft donor.

The chain carries TRBV2 and TRBJ2-7; TRBD2 matches at 8 bases. CDR3 length: 15 amino acids. V lost 1 base, J lost 6 bases, and 8 bases stayed unmatched. Germline CDR1 reads SNHLY; CDR2 reads FYNNEI. The CDR3 DNA reads as TGTGCCAGCAGTGAAGAAGTTCCCCGGGGGGGCGAGCAGTACTTC. It is translated as CASSEEVPRGGEQYF. Supplemented by reference TRBV2 and TRBJ2-7, the full variable domain reads EPEVTQTPSHQVTQMGQEVILRCVPISNHLYFYWYRQILGQKVEFLVSFYNNEISEKSEIFDDQFSVERPDGSNFTLKIRSTKLEDSAMYFCASSEEVPRGGEQYFGPGTRLTVT.

This clonotype was seen at least ten times. V is TRBV10-3 and J is TRBJ2-1, with D possibly TRBD2 on 5 matching bases. CDR1 and CDR2 (germline): ENHRY, SYGVKD. The CDR3 length is 20 residues. V lost 1 base, J lost 2 bases, and 24 bases lay in between. CDR3 DNA: TGTGCCATCAGTGAGTTCCAAAAGCGGAAGGGCCCCTCCACCTACAATGAGCAGTTCTTC. Translated: CAISEFQKRKGPSTYNEQFF.

This clonotype was counted a few times. V and J are TRBV11-1 and TRBJ2-6, with D perhaps assigned TRBD1 or TRBD2 (5 bases each). CDR1 SGHAT and CDR2 FQDESV come from the germline V gene (reference sequence). The CDR3 consists of 18 residues. Trimming cost V 5 bases and J 0 bases, with 17 bases left between them. Written as DNA, the CDR3 is TGTGCCAGCAGCATACCAGAGGGACGAAACTCTGGGGCCAACGTCCTGACTTTC. Its protein product is CASSIPEGRNSGANVLTF.

This chain links TRBV5-1 with TRBJ1-1; D gene ambiguous. This CDR3 is built from 15 residues. V was shortened by 1 base and J by 2 bases, with 12 bases between the two germline ends. Germline CDR1 is SGHRS and CDR2 is YFSETQ. CDR3 sequence reads: CASSLLPGLNTEAFF. CDR3 coding DNA: TGCGCCAGCAGCTTGCTTCCGGGGTTAAACACTGAAGCTTTCTTT.

This clonotype was counted at least ten times. The chain combines TRBV10-3 with TRBJ2-1, with TRBD1 matching 7 bases. Germline-derived CDR1 and CDR2 are ENHRY and SYGVKD. The ends lost 6 bases at V and 8 bases at J; junction bases unmatched: 7. The CDR3 consists of 13 residues. CDR3 DNA: TGTGCCATCAGCTCCACAGGGGACGATGAGCAGTTCTTC. This encodes CAISSTGDDEQFF.

This clonotype has ten or more counts. This rearrangement joins TRBV12-3 or TRBV12-4 to TRBJ1-1, with 7 positions matching TRBD1. V lost 2 bases and J lost 1; bases outside the gene matches: 4. The CDR3 runs 15 residues. CDR3 in DNA: TGTGCCAGCAGTTTAAGTTCAGGGGGGAACACTGAAGCTTTCTTT. It translates to CASSLSSGGNTEAFF.

V and J are TRBV2 and TRBJ2-2; the match to TRBD2 covers 11 bases. J lost 1 base, V lost 6 bases, and 4 bases had no gene match. The germline V gene encodes CDR1 SNHLY and CDR2 FYNNEI. The CDR3 covers 16 residues. The CDR3 nucleotides read TGTGCCAGCAGGGGTAGCGGGGGGGTGAACACCGGGGAGCTGTTTTTT. Residues: CASRGSGGVNTGELFF.

This clonotype was seen only a few times. This rearrangement joins TRBV6-4 to TRBJ2-3; the D is unclear. CDR1 and CDR2 (germline): MRHNA, SNTAGT. This CDR3 spans 15 amino acids. Trimming stripped 1 base from V and 2 bases from J, with 10 bases between. The CDR3 reads CASSDFPGDTDTQYF. DNA for the CDR3: TGTGCCAGCAGTGACTTCCCAGGAGACACAGATACGCAGTATTTT.

This clonotype was picked up a small number of times. CDR3 sequence reads: CASSLVGTPVIAKNIQYF. Here the CDR3 DNA reads TGTGCCAGCAGCTTAGTCGGGACACCCGTAATAGCCAAAAACATTCAGTACTTC. The chain links TRBV11-2 to TRBJ2-4, with a tentative D call TRBD1 (6 bases). Trimming removed 1 base from V and 0 bases from J, with 16 bases in between. The CDR3 spans 18 residues. Germline CDR1 and CDR2: SGHAT and FQNNGV. Using reference TRBV11-2 and TRBJ2-4 for the parts outside the CDR3, the full variable domain is EAGVAQSPRYKIIEKRQSVAFWCNPISGHATLYWYQQILGQGPKLLIQFQNNGVVDDSQLPKDRFSAERLKGVDSTLKIQPAKLEDSAVYLCASSLVGTPVIAKNIQYFGAGTRLSVL.

This clonotype was observed a single time. This may come from a read error, since a much larger clone is one base off. CDR3 sequence reads: CATSRAAGVDDGQFF. DNA of the CDR3: TGTGCCACCAGCAGGGCAGCGGGAGTTGACGATGGGCAGTTCTTC. J is TRBJ2-1 and V is TRBV15; 8 nucleotides agree with TRBD2. Germline V CDR1 and CDR2: LNHNV, YYDKDF (reference sequence). The CDR3 is 15 amino acids. Unmatched junction bases numbered 13, after V lost 3 bases and J lost 12 bases. The whole variable domain, filled in from reference TRBV15 and TRBJ2-1, reads DAMVIQNPRYQVTQFGKPVTLSCSQTLNHNVMYWYQQKSSQAPKLLFHYYDKDFNNEADTPDNFQSRRPNTSFCFLDIRSPGLGDTAMYLCATSRAAGVDDGQFFGPGTRLTVL.

This chain connects TRBV7-2 to TRBJ2-5; D possibly matches TRBD1 or TRBD2 (5 bases each). Trimming removed 1 base at V and 5 bases at J, with 17 bases between. The CDR3 has 16 amino acids. CDR1 and CDR2 (germline): SGHTA, FQGNSA. In DNA, the CDR3 is TGTGCCAGCAGCTTAGGGGTGGGACCGCCCGGGGAGACCCAGTACTTC. Translating it yields CASSLGVGPPGETQYF.

The chain employs TRBV5-1 and TRBJ1-2; unclear D gene. V was pared by 3 bases and J by 8 bases, with 17 bases between. Looked up from germline, CDR1 is SGHRS and CDR2 is YFSETQ. This CDR3 spans 14 amino acids. The DNA of the CDR3 is TGCGCCAGCAGCTCCGGGCCGATGGGTTACGGCTACACCTTC. Its translation is CASSSGPMGYGYTF.

This clonotype appeared a few times. The rearrangement links TRBV27 to TRBJ2-7; D unclear. V gave up 6 bases and J gave up 0 bases, with 15 bases separating them. Looked up from germline, CDR1 is MNHEY and CDR2 is SMNVEV (reference sequence). The CDR3 contains 15 residues. Here the CDR3 reads CASRVYSLGSYEQYF. The CDR3 DNA reads as TGTGCCAGCAGAGTCTACAGCCTTGGCTCCTACGAGCAGTACTTC.

The chain recombines TRBV10-1 with TRBJ2-5, with TRBD2 matching 10 bases. Germline V gene data show CDR1 as WNHNN and CDR2 as SYGVQD (reference sequence). With 4 bases clipped from V and 3 bases from J, the junction kept 5 bases outside the gene matches. CDR3 size: 15 residues. The CDR3 here is CASSVWLAGEETQYF. The CDR3, as DNA: TGCGCCAGCAGTGTGTGGCTAGCGGGAGAAGAGACCCAGTACTTC.

The sample holds a few counts of this clonotype. This chain connects TRBV5-1 to TRBJ2-3; D might be TRBD1 (6 bases). The V end was cut by 0 bases, the J end by 0 bases, with 14 bases between. CDR1 and CDR2 from the germline V gene are SGHRS and YFSETQ. The CDR3 is 17 residues long. In DNA form, the CDR3 reads TGCGCCAGCAGCTTGGCCATGGGGGCCCCGAGCACAGATACGCAGTATTTT. It yields the protein CASSLAMGAPSTDTQYF.

This clonotype has just a few counts. The genes are TRBV5-6 and TRBJ2-2; the D gene is possibly TRBD2 (6 bases). Germline assignment: CDR1 SGHDT and CDR2 YYEEEE. The CDR3 runs 15 residues. V gave up 0 bases and J gave up 5 bases, with 11 bases separating them. Written as DNA, the CDR3 is TGTGCCAGCAGCTTGGAGGAGGGCAGGACCGGGGAGCTGTTTTTT. This translates into CASSLEEGRTGELFF. The full variable domain, in which reference TRBV5-6 and TRBJ2-2 provide the parts outside the CDR3, is DAGVTQSPTHLIKTRGQQVTLRCSPKSGHDTVSWYQQALGQGPQFIFQYYEEEERQRGNFPDRFSGHQFPNYSSELNVNALLLGDSALYLCASSLEEGRTGELFFGEGSRLTVL.

This clonotype was counted a few times. The genes are TRBV28 and TRBJ1-5; 10 nucleotides align to TRBD1. The CDR3 contains 16 residues. With V trimmed by 4 bases and J by 5 bases, 8 bases remained unmatched. Germline V gives CDR1 MDHEN, CDR2 SYDVKM. The DNA for the CDR3 is TGTGCCAGCAGTTCAGCTCGACAGGGGGCCGATCAGCCCCAGCATTTT. It yields the protein CASSSARQGADQPQHF.

This clonotype was counted a few times. V is TRBV5-1 and J is TRBJ1-2; a possible D gene is TRBD1 (6 bases). The CDR3 has 14 residues. V gave up 4 bases and J gave up 4 bases, with 14 bases separating them. Germline V CDR1 and CDR2: SGHRS, YFSETQ. The CDR3 DNA follows: TGCGCCAGCAGCGGGCGGGGACACGGCTATGGCTACACCTTC. It encodes CASSGRGHGYGYTF.

The rearrangement links TRBV12-3 or TRBV12-4 to TRBJ2-1; either TRBD1 or TRBD2 may fit D (5 bases each). The germline V and J ends were trimmed by 2 bases and 9 bases, with 14 bases remaining between them. This CDR3 region has 14 residues. The CDR3 DNA is TGTGCCAGCAGTTTACCAGGGACGGTCACTGAGCAGTTCTTC. It encodes CASSLPGTVTEQFF.